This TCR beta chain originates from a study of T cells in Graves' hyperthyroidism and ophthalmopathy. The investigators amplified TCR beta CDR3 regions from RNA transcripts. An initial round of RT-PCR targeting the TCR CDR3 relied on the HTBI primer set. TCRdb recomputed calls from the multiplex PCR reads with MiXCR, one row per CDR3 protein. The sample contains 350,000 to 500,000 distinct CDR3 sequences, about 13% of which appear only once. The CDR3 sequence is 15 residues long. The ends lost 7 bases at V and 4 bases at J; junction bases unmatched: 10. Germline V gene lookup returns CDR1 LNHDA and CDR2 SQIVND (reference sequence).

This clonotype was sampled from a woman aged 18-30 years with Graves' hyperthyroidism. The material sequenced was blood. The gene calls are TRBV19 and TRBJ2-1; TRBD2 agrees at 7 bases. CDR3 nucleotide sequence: TGTGCCAGTACATCGTTGGCGGGGGTATACAATGAGCAGTTCTTC. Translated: CASTSLAGVYNEQFF.